Listed here are 21 T cell receptor beta chains from one sample, sequenced in a study of blood T cells in healthy people across ages. Combining a sample-barcoded 5' primer with a J-beta primer mix, a second PCR ran for about 7 to 12 cycles. TCRdb reprocessed the 5' RACE reads with MiXCR, giving one entry per CDR3 protein. The table includes over 700,000 distinct CDR3 sequences, about 53% detected once. Sequencing used blood. The receptors come from a man of 80 years or more in good health.

The V call is TRBV10-3, the J call TRBJ2-1; 7 positions match TRBD1. The J segment lost 2 bases and the V segment lost 4 bases, leaving 2 bases of the junction unmatched. CDR1 is ENHRY, CDR2 SYGVKD, per germline. The CDR3 length is 14 residues. CDR3 nucleotide sequence: TGTGCCATCAGTGTGGACAGGACCTACAATGAGCAGTTCTTC. It is translated as CAISVDRTYNEQFF.

This chain uses TRBV3-1 with TRBJ2-3; no clear D. CDR1 and CDR2 (germline): LGHDT, YNNKEL (reference sequence). This CDR3 is built from 15 residues. Between the trimmed V and J ends, which lost 0 bases and 2 bases, there was a span of 9 bases. CDR3 bases: TGTGCCAGCAGCCAAGACAGAATTTCCACAGATACGCAGTATTTT. It is translated as CASSQDRISTDTQYF.

This clonotype was seen a handful of times. The chain uses TRBV4-1 and TRBJ2-7; D tentatively fits TRBD1 or TRBD2 (5 bases each). The CDR3 is made up of 16 amino acids. Germline V gives CDR1 MGHRA, CDR2 YSYEKL. V lost 0 bases to trimming and J lost 2 bases, with 14 bases between them. Here the CDR3 DNA reads TGCGCCAGCAGCCAAGATTTGGCAGGGAGTCCCTACGAGCAGTACTTC. It translates to CASSQDLAGSPYEQYF.

The chain uses TRBV9 and TRBJ2-1; D unresolved. The CDR3 length is 11 residues. Germline CDR1 is SGDLS and CDR2 is YYNGEE. V shed 3 bases and J shed 8 bases, with 6 bases lying between them. CDR3 region: CASSDQYEQFF. The CDR3 nucleotides are TGTGCCAGCAGCGACCAGTATGAGCAGTTCTTC.

This clonotype has just a few counts. This chain links TRBV29-1 with TRBJ2-7; 8 bases align to TRBD1. This CDR3 has 15 amino acids. CDR1 and CDR2 from the germline V gene are SQVTM and ANQGSEA. V shed 6 bases and J 2 bases; nucleotides not matched to a gene: 12. This CDR3 reads CSVIPPQDRAYEQYF. CDR3 DNA: TGCAGCGTCATACCTCCCCAGGACAGGGCCTACGAGCAGTACTTC.

V gene TRBV3-1 combines with J gene TRBJ2-4; D ambiguous. The J call may be faulty, since TRBJ2-7 better matches the DNA end. Germline-derived CDR1 and CDR2 are LGHDT and YNNKEL (reference sequence). The CDR3 runs to 15 residues. The CDR3 region has the DNA TGTGCCAGCAGCTTTAACCCCGGGCTTAAGGACGAGCAGTACTTC. Encoded protein: CASSFNPGLKDEQYF.

This clonotype was observed a handful of times. The chain recombines TRBV12-3 or TRBV12-4 with TRBJ2-7; D remains unclear. V gave up 2 bases and J gave up 2 bases, with 7 bases separating them. This CDR3 contains 13 residues. CDR3 amino acids: CASSLSQTYEQYF. The CDR3 DNA follows: TGTGCCAGCAGTTTATCACAAACCTACGAGCAGTACTTC.

Worth noting for this clonotype: At one end the junction does not follow the germline gene, possibly because of a read error. The chain employs TRBV10-3 and TRBJ2-6; D is unclear. This CDR3 contains 15 residues. Germline V lookup: CDR1 ENHRY, CDR2 SYGVKD. The CDR3 protein is CAISGQLPGANVLTF. The CDR3 nucleotides read TGCGCCATCAGTGGTCAGCTCCCTGGGGCCAACGTCCTGACTTTC.

The chain carries TRBV20-1 and TRBJ2-7; D call uncertain. Germline V CDR1 and CDR2: DFQATT, SNEGSKA (reference sequence). CDR3 size: 17 residues. Trimming stripped 1 base from V and 0 bases from J, with 19 bases between. CDR3 sequence reads: CSARAPIVSRTSYEQYF. DNA of the CDR3: TGCAGTGCTAGAGCCCCAATCGTGTCCAGGACCTCCTACGAGCAGTACTTC.

In its sample, this clonotype was seen a few times. The genes are TRBV5-1 and TRBJ2-1, with 7 nucleotides matching TRBD2. V trimming: 4 bases; J trimming: 6 bases; junction bases outside the gene matches: 10. The CDR3 runs to 15 residues. Looked up from germline, CDR1 is SGHRS and CDR2 is YFSETQ. The CDR3 bases are TGCGCCAGCAGCCCCGGACTAGTGGGAATCAATGAGCAGTTCTTC. The encoded protein is CASSPGLVGINEQFF.

The chain links TRBV2 to TRBJ2-3, with TRBD1 as a possible D gene (7 bases). V lost 4 bases, J lost 14 bases, and 31 bases lay in between. CDR3 length equals 17 residues. Germline V gives CDR1 SNHLY, CDR2 FYNNEI. As DNA, the CDR3 is TGTGCCAGCAGTGGTAAGGAGGGGGCAGTGGAGCACAGATACGCGTATTTT. It translates to CASSGKEGAVEHRYAYF.

V and J are TRBV7-9 and TRBJ1-4; TRBD1 is a possible D gene (5 bases). The CDR3 is 15 residues long. Germline V lookup: CDR1 SEHNR, CDR2 FQNEAQ (reference sequence). Trimming cost V 5 bases and J 2 bases, with 12 bases left between them. The CDR3 loop reads CASSPSGGTNEKLFF. The CDR3 nucleotides are TGTGCCAGCAGCCCCAGTGGGGGTACTAATGAAAAACTGTTTTTT.

The chain is built from TRBV6-5 and TRBJ2-7; 11 bases fit TRBD2. This CDR3 contains 17 residues. Germline assignment: CDR1 MNHEY and CDR2 SVGAGI. V gave up 4 bases and J gave up 7 bases; unmatched junction bases: 15. The CDR3: CASSFQPLAGDYNEQYF. As DNA, the CDR3 is TGTGCCAGCAGTTTTCAGCCACTAGCGGGAGATTACAATGAGCAGTACTTC.

The chain carries TRBV6-2 or TRBV6-3 and TRBJ2-3; D might be TRBD2 (6 bases). Germline V gene data show CDR1 as MNHEY and CDR2 as SVGEGT. Deletions cut 5 bases from V and 2 bases from J, with 8 bases between. The CDR3 has 13 amino acids. The CDR3, as DNA: TGTGCCAGCAGTGGAGGGTACACAGATACGCAGTATTTT. It yields the protein CASSGGYTDTQYF.

The CDR3 bases are TGCAGTGCTAGAGATTCTCGGGGCACCTCCTACGAGCAGTACTTC. Protein: CSARDSRGTSYEQYF. This chain joins TRBV20-1 and TRBJ2-7; the D gene could be TRBD1 or TRBD2 (5 bases each). The CDR3 consists of 15 residues. V lost 0 bases and J 0 bases, leaving 12 bases between the germline ends. Germline values: CDR1 DFQATT, CDR2 SNEGSKA (reference sequence).

This clonotype was seen a handful of times. The chain has TRBV20-1 and TRBJ2-3; 8 nucleotides match TRBD2. Germline CDR1 reads DFQATT; CDR2 reads SNEGSKA (reference sequence). V shed 4 bases and J 14 bases; nucleotides not matched to a gene: 23. The CDR3 is 16 residues long. The CDR3 DNA sequence: TGCAGTGCTATAGACCAGTCCGGGAGGGCTGGGAGATACGCGTATTTT. Residues: CSAIDQSGRAGRYAYF.

The chain combines TRBV12-3 or TRBV12-4 with TRBJ2-7, with 8 bases fitting TRBD1. V lost 5 bases and J lost 2; bases outside the gene matches: 11. The CDR3 consists of 16 residues. This chain's CDR3 is CASSPRTGTLTYEQYF. In DNA, the CDR3 is TGTGCCAGCAGTCCCCGGACAGGGACCCTTACCTACGAGCAGTACTTC.

The rearrangement links TRBV4-2 to TRBJ2-7; TRBD2 agrees at 8 bases. V lost 0 bases to trimming and J lost 4 bases; unmatched junction nucleotides: 8. This CDR3 comprises 16 residues. Germline loops: CDR1 LGHNA, CDR2 YNFKEQ. The CDR3 is CASSQEDRLATYEQYF. The CDR3 DNA reads as TGTGCCAGCAGCCAAGAAGACCGACTAGCGACGTACGAGCAGTACTTC.

The chain uses TRBV4-1 and TRBJ2-7, with D perhaps matching TRBD2 (6 bases). Germline loops: CDR1 MGHRA, CDR2 YSYEKL. Trimming removed 2 bases at V and 7 bases at J, with 18 bases between. The CDR3 length is 15 residues. The CDR3 bases are TGCGCCAGCAGCCAATCCGACCTGGGAGGTCGGGAGCAGTACTTC. This gives the protein CASSQSDLGGREQYF.

The chain combines TRBV18 with TRBJ2-4; 8 bases map to TRBD1. The J call is in doubt because the DNA end fits TRBJ2-7 better. Germline CDR1 is KGHSH and CDR2 is LQKENI. The CDR3 extends over 13 amino acids. The CDR3 sequence: CASSRGQDYEQYF. Here the CDR3 DNA reads TGTGCCAGCTCACGGGGACAGGACTACGAGCAGTACTTC.

This chain connects TRBV7-2 to TRBJ2-6; the D gene is possibly TRBD1 (7 bases). Trimming shortened V by 7 bases and J by 4 bases, and 23 bases separated the two germline ends. The CDR3 totals 18 residues. Germline CDR1 reads SGHTA; CDR2 reads FQGNSA. The CDR3 loop is CASTRPQGGMRGANVLTF. In nucleotides, the CDR3 is TGTGCCAGCACACGCCCCCAGGGGGGAATGCGGGGGGCCAACGTCCTGACTTTC.